This T cell receptor (beta chain) was recorded in a study of cytomegalovirus exposure and HLA in healthy donors. CDR3 length: 14 residues. Germline assignment: CDR1 MNHEY and CDR2 SVGAGI. Deletions cut 4 bases from V and 0 bases from J, with 8 bases between. The PCR employed 60 Vbeta primers together with 13 Jbeta primers. Assay: immunoSEQ multiplex PCR; the TCRdb copy retains only in-frame clones and omits some. Of approximately 150,000 clones in the sample, approximately 78% were seen once. Study results and caveats: An apparent linkage of common viral pathogens to several of the most significant clusters emerged in a later analysis. It was in a later analysis that TCR association rates were seen to vary by HLA locus, highest for DRB1 and lowest for HLA-C. Reportedly, cytomegalovirus status was diagnosed with high sensitivity and specificity. Most of the TCR beta V segments (in an earlier analysis) were productive either about 87% or about 30% of the time.

Concerning this clone itself: Its antigen remains unknown.

V and J are TRBV6-5 and TRBJ2-3; D might be TRBD2 (5 bases). The sample taken for sequencing was PBMCs. This TCR was sampled from a woman aged 50 to 65 in good health and CMV-seropositive. CDR3 nucleotides: TGTGCCAGCAGTTCCTGGGAGAGCACAGATACGCAGTATTTT. This gives the protein CASSSWESTDTQYF.